What follows describes a single T cell receptor (beta chain). This CDR3 is missing its conserved last phenylalanine or tryptophan, likely due to a read error. With roughly 0.5 ug total RNA as template and a constant-region primer, TCR beta cDNA was made. ARM-PCR was slightly modified, and three nested multiplex PCR rounds with it gave rise to the TCR beta libraries. Running roughly 10 cycles apiece, the first two PCR rounds relied on TRBV1-TRBV30 forward primers together with a C-beta reverse primer. From the multiplex PCR reads, TCRdb called clonotypes with MiXCR, one entry per CDR3 protein. This table has about 200,000 distinct CDR3 sequences, less than 65% appearing once. These data come from a study of tumor-infiltrating lymphocytes in primary liver carcinoma. Study-wide background: Patients included men and women of 30 to 69 years.

The CDR3 length is 14 residues. Germline assignment: CDR1 SQVTM and CDR2 ANQGSEA. V shed 5 bases, J shed 14 bases, and the junction held 13 bases outside the gene matches. It was unsorted whole blood that yielded blood RNA, and germline DNA was also extracted. The researchers drew roughly 3.9 milliliters of peripheral blood before surgery. The rearrangement uses TRBV29-1 and TRBJ2-6; 9 bases map to TRBD1. Sequenced: peripheral blood. This TCR was recovered from a woman aged 60-70 years with primary liver carcinoma and hepatitis B virus infection. DNA of the CDR3: TGCAGCGTTAGCCGGGACAGGGAGGCCGACATCCTGACTTCC. Translation gives CSVSRDREADILTS.